The 9 T cell receptor beta chains below come from one sample, sequenced in a study of blood T cell repertoires in COVID-19. Assay used: immunoSEQ multiplex PCR; TCRdb lists only in-frame clones, some missing. The sample carries about 160,000 clones, over 80% recorded once. The sample was peripheral blood. These receptors were collected from a woman aged 55-69 years who had recovered from COVID-19.

V and J are TRBV5-1 and TRBJ2-5; 15 positions agree with TRBD2. In germline, CDR1 is SGHRS, CDR2 YFSETQ. The CDR3 is 16 amino acids. The V and J ends lost 3 bases and 5 bases, in that order; junction bases with no gene match: 5. DNA of the CDR3: TGCGCCAGCAGCTCTCGGACTAGCGGGGGGGCGGAGACCCAGTACTTC. Protein: CASSSRTSGGAETQYF.

The J gene is TRBJ1-6, the V gene TRBV4-2; D may be TRBD1 (5 bases). Germline CDR1 LGHNA, CDR2 YNFKEQ. The CDR3 is 17 residues long. V lost 1 base and J lost 2, with 12 bases in between. The CDR3 sequence: CASSQGTGGPYNSPLHF. The DNA for the CDR3 is TGTGCCAGCAGCCAAGGGACGGGGGGACCCTATAATTCACCCCTCCACTTT.

This chain uses TRBV6-5 with TRBJ1-1; a possible D gene is TRBD1 (6 bases). CDR1 and CDR2 (germline): MNHEY, SVGAGI. Trimming stripped 2 bases from V and 10 bases from J, with 11 bases between. The CDR3 sequence is 12 residues long. CDR3 protein: CASSYNRVSAFF. The CDR3 nucleotides are TGTGCCAGCAGTTACAACAGGGTTTCAGCTTTCTTT.

This chain uses TRBV11-3 with TRBJ1-2; D ambiguous. V was pared by 1 base and J by 0 bases, with 6 bases between. The CDR3 extends over 14 amino acids. Germline-derived CDR1 and CDR2 are SGHNT and YENEEA. The CDR3 coding sequence is TGTGCCAGCAGCTTAGTACAGCCTAACTATGGCTACACCTTC. Its translation is CASSLVQPNYGYTF.

This chain uses TRBV11-3 with TRBJ1-6; D remains unclear. Per the germline V gene, CDR1 is SGHNT and CDR2 is YENEEA. The CDR3 length is 14 residues. Trimming removed 5 bases from V and 7 bases from J, with 12 bases in between. The CDR3 protein is CASSLYYDNSPLHF. CDR3 coding DNA: TGTGCCAGCAGCCTGTACTACGACAATTCACCCCTCCACTTT. The full variable domain, completed using reference TRBV11-3 and TRBJ1-6, is EAGVVQSPRYKIIEKKQPVAFWCNPISGHNTLYWYLQNLGQGPELLIRYENEEAVDDSQLPKDRFSAERLKGVDSTLKIQPAELGDSAVYLCASSLYYDNSPLHFGNGTRLTVT.

Only one count was recorded for this clone. This rearrangement joins TRBV6-8 to TRBJ2-7; D possibly corresponds to TRBD1 (5 bases). This CDR3 contains 18 residues. Germline V CDR1 and CDR2: MNHGY, SAAAGT. V was pared by 2 bases and J by 0 bases, with 20 bases between. The CDR3 bases are TGTGCCAGCAGTTACGTCGTCCCGATCCAGGGCTACTCCTACGAGCAGTACTTC. It encodes CASSYVVPIQGYSYEQYF.

J is TRBJ1-1 and V is TRBV7-9, with 8 bases lining up with TRBD1. CDR1 is SEHNR, CDR2 FQNEAQ, per germline (reference sequence). With V trimmed by 5 bases and J by 1 base, 3 bases remained unmatched. CDR3 size: 14 residues. CDR3 residues: CASSAGTGNTEAFF. The CDR3 bases are TGTGCCAGCAGCGCCGGGACAGGGAACACTGAAGCTTTCTTT.

The chain links TRBV7-9 to TRBJ2-2, with 12 bases aligning to TRBD1. The CDR3 is 18 amino acids. After removal of 0 bases from V and 6 bases from J, the junction contained 8 bases not matched to a gene. Per germline, CDR1 SEHNR and CDR2 FQNEAQ (reference sequence). The CDR3 nucleotides read TGTGCCAGCAGCTTAGCGCTCGGGACAGGGGGCGCCGCCGGGGAGCTGTTTTTT. Its protein is CASSLALGTGGAAGELFF.

This clone showed up just once. The J gene is TRBJ1-3, the V gene TRBV30; D is unresolved. Per germline, CDR1 GTSNPN and CDR2 SVGIG (reference sequence). This CDR3 comprises 16 residues. Deletions cut 0 bases from V and 0 bases from J, with 12 bases between. This CDR3 reads CAWSVLKSFSGNTIYF. CDR3 nucleotides: TGTGCCTGGAGTGTACTGAAGTCATTCTCTGGAAACACCATATATTTT.